This T cell receptor (beta chain) was documented in a study of beta chain features in type 1 diabetes. Background on the study: Sorted cells from all samples, numbering roughly 100,000,000, were examined.

The CDR3 is made up of 16 amino acids. With V trimmed by 5 bases and J by 4 bases, 8 bases remained unmatched. Germline values: CDR1 SGHTA, CDR2 FQGTGA. TCRB transcripts that were expressed got sequenced, as all of the isolated RNA had been reverse transcribed. Clones were read by immunoSEQ multiplex PCR, and TCRdb kept only the in-frame ones, dropping some. In the table there are roughly 350,000 clones, approximately 11% of which are singletons. A few counts support this clone. What it binds is unknown. Every donor provided one heparinised blood draw, which averaged about 116 mL. Study conclusions and caveats: Among all four CD4+ subsets, Type 1 diabetes patients had TCRB CDR3s that were moderately but significantly shorter. There were fewer insertions and more deletions at the VDJ junctions of type 1 diabetes patients.

The chain has TRBV7-3 and TRBJ2-1; TRBD2 aligns across 10 bases. Sequencing input: naive CD4+ T cells from blood. The sequence came from a woman in her twenties or thirties in good health. The CDR3 reads CASSPTSGRGYNEQFF. CDR3 bases: TGTGCCAGCAGCCCGACGAGCGGGAGGGGTTACAATGAGCAGTTCTTC.